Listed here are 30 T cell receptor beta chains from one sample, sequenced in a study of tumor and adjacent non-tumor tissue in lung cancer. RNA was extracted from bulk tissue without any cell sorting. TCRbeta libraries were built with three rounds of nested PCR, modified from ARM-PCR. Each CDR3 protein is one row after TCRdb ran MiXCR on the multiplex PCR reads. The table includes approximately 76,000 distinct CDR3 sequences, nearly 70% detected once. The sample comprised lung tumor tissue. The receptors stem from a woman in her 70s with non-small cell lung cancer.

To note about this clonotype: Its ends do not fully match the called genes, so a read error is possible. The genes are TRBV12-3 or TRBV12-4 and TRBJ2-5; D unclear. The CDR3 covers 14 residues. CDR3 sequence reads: CASSISGRQETQYF. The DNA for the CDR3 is TGTGCCAGCAGTATTTCTGGGCGGCAAGAAACCCAGTACTTC.

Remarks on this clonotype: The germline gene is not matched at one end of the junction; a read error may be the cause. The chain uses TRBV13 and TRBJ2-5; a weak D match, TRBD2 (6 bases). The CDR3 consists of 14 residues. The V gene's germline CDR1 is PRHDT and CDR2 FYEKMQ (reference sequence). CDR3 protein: CVSSSGLAQETQYF. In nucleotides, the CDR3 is TGTGTCAGCAGCTCGGGACTGGCACAAGAGACCCAATACTTC.

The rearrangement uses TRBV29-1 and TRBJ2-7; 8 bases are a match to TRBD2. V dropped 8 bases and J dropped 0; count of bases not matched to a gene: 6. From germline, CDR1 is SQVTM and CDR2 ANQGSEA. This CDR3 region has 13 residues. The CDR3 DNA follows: TGCAGCATTACGACTAGCGCCTCCTACGAGCAGTACTTC. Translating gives CSITTSASYEQYF.

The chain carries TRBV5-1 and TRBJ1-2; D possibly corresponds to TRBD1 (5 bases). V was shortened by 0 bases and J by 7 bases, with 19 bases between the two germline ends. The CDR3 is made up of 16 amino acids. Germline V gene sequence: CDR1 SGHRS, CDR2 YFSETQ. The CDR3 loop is CASSLEGARQGGGYTF. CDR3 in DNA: TGCGCCAGCAGCTTGGAAGGGGCTCGGCAGGGAGGTGGCTACACCTTC.

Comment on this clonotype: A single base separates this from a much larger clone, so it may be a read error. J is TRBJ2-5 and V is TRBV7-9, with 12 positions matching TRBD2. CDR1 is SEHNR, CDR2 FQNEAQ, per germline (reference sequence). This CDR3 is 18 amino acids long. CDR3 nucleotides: TGTACCAGCAGCTTAGCCCTGACTAGCGGGAGCGTTGCAGAGACCCAGTACTTC. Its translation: CTSSLALTSGSVAETQYF. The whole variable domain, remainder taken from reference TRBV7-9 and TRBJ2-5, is DTGVSQNPRHKITKRGQNVTFRCDPISEHNRLYWYRQTLGQGPEFLTYFQNEAQLEKSRLLSDRFSAERPKGSFSTLEIQRTEQGDSAMYLCTSSLALTSGSVAETQYFGPGTRLLVL.

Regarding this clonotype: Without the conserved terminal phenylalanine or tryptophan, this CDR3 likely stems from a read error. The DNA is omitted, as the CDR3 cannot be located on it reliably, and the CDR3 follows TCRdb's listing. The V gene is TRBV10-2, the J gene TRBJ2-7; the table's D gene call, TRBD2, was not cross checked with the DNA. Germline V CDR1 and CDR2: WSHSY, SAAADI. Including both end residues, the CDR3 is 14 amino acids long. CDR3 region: CASRTTGTIYEQYL.

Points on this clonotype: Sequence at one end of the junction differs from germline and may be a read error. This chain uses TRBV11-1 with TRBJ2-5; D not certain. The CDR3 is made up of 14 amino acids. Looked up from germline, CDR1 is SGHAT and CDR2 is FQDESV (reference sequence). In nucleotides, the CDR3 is TGCGCCAGCAGCTTGCACGGGTTGCAAGAGACCCAGTACTTC. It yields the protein CASSLHGLQETQYF.

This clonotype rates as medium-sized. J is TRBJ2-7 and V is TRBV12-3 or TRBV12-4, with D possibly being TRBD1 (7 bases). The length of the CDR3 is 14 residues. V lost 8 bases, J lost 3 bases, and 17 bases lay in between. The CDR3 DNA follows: TGTGCCAGCGGTAGGCGGGACAGCCGCTACGAGCAGTACTTC. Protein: CASGRRDSRYEQYF.

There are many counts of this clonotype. The CDR3 nucleotides are TGTGCCAGCAGTTACCGTCTCAATCAGCCCCAGCATTTT. This codes for CASSYRLNQPQHF. The chain carries TRBV6-5 and TRBJ1-5; D is unresolved. The CDR3 is 13 amino acids. Trimming cost V 2 bases and J 3 bases, with 5 bases left between them. The germline gives CDR1 MNHEY, CDR2 SVGAGI.

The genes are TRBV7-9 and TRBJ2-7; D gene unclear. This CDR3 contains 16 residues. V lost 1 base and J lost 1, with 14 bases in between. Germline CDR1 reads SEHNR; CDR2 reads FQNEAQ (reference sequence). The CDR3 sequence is CASSLGAPDLSYEQYF. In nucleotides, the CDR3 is TGTGCCAGCAGCTTAGGGGCACCCGACTTATCCTACGAGCAGTACTTC.

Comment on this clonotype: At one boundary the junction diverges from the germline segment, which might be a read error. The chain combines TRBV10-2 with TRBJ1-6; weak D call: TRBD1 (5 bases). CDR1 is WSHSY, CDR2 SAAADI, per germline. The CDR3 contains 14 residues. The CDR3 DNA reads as TGCGCCGGCAGTGCATGGCAGGGAAGCCCACCCCTCCACTTT. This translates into CAGSAWQGSPPLHF.

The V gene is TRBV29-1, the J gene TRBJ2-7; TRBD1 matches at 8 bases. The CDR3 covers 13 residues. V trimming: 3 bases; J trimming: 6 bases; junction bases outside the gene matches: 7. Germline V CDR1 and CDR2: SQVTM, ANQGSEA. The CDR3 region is CSVDLDRDCEQYF. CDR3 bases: TGCAGCGTTGACTTGGACAGGGATTGCGAGCAGTACTTC.

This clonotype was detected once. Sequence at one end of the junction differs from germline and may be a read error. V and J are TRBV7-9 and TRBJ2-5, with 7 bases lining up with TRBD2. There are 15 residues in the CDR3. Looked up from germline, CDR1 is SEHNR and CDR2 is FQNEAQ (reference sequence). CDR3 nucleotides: TGTGCCAGCAGCTTAGCGCGGGGGAGGCAAGAGACCCAGTGCTTC. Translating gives CASSLARGRQETQCF.

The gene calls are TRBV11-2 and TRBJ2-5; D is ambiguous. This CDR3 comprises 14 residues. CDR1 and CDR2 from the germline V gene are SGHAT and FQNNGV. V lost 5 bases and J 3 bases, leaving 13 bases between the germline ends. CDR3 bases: TGTGCCAGCAGCCCCTGGGGTTCGAAAGAGACCCAGTACTTC. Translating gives CASSPWGSKETQYF.

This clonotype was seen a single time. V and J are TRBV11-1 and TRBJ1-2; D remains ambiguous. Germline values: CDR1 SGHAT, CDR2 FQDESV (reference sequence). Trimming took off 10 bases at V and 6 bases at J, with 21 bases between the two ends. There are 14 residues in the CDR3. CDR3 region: CANSHSGFGHGYTF. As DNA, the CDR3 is TGTGCCAACAGTCATTCGGGATTTGGCCATGGCTACACCTTC.

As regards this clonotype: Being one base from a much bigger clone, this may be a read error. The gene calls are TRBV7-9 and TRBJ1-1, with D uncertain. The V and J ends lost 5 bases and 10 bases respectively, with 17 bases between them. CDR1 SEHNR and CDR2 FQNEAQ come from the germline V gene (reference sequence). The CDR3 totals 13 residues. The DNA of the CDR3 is TGTGCCAGCAGCCCAACTGAAGCACTGACAGCTTTCTTT. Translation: CASSPTEALTAFF.

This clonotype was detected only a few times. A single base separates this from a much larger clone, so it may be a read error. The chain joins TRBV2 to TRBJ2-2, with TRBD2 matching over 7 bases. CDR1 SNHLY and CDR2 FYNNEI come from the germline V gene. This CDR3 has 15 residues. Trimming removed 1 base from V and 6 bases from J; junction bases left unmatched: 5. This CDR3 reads CASSEVGGKPGELFF. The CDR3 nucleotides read TGTGCCAGCAGTGAAGTGGGAGGGAAACCCGGGGAGCTGTTTTTT.

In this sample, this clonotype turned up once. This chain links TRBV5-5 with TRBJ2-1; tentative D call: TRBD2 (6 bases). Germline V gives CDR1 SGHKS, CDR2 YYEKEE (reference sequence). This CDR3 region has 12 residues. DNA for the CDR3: TGTGATAGCGGCACCCCACACAATGAGCAGTTCTTC. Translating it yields CDSGTPHNEQFF.

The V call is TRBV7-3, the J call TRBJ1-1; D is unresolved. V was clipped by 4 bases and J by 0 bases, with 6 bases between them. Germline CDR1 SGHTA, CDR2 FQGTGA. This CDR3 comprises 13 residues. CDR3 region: CASSSYMNTEAFF. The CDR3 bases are TGTGCCAGCAGCTCGTATATGAACACTGAAGCTTTCTTT.

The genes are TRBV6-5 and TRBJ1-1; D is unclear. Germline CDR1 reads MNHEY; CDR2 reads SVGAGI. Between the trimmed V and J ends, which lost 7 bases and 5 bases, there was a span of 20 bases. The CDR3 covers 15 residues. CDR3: CASTSSYSAVTEAFF. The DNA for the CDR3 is TGTGCCAGCACCTCGTCGTATTCTGCTGTAACTGAAGCTTTCTTT.

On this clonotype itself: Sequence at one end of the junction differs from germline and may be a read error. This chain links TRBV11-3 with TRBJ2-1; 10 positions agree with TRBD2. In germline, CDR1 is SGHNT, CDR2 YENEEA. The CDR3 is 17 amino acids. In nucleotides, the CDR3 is TGTGCTAGCAGCATAGATCCAGCGGGAGGGTCCTACAATGAGCAGTTCTTC. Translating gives CASSIDPAGGSYNEQFF.

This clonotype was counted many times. As DNA, the CDR3 is TGCGCCAGCAGCACAAATAGCGGGATGATCCCCTACAATGAGCAGTTCTTC. Translating gives CASSTNSGMIPYNEQFF. The chain carries TRBV5-1 and TRBJ2-1; TRBD2 aligns across 8 bases. This CDR3 has 17 residues. V lost 4 bases to trimming and J lost 2 bases; unmatched junction nucleotides: 11. The germline gives CDR1 SGHRS, CDR2 YFSETQ.

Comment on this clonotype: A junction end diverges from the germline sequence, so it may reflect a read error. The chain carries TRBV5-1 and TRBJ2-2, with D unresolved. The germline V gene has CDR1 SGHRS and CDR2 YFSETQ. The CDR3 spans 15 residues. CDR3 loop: CASTLTSKNTGELFF. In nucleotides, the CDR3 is TGCGCCAGCACCTTGACCTCGAAGAACACCGGGGAGCTGTTTTTT. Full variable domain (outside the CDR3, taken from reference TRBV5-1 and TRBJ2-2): KAGVTQTPRYLIKTRGQQVTLSCSPISGHRSVSWYQQTPGQGLQFLFEYFSETQRNKGNFPGRFSGRQFSNSRSEMNVSTLELGDSALYLCASTLTSKNTGELFFGEGSRLTVL.

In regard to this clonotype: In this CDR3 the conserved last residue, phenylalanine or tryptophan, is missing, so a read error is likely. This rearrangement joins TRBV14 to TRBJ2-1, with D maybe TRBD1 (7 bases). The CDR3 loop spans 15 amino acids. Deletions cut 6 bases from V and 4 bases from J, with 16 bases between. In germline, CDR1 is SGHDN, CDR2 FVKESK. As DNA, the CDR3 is TGTGCCAGCAGTCTTCAGGGGGGTAGATACAATGAGCAGTTCCCC. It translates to CASSLQGGRYNEQFP.

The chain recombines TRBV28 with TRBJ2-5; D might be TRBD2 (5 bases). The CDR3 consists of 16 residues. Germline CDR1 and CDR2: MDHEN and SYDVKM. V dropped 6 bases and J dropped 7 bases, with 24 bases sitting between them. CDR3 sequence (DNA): TGTGCCAGCAGCCTAACTCCTAGCTGGAGATTTGGGACCCAGTACTTC. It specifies CASSLTPSWRFGTQYF.

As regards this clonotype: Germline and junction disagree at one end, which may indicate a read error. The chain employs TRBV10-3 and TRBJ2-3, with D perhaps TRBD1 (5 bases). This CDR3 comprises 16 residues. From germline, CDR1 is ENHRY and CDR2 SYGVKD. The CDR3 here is CAISERRTHSTDTRYF. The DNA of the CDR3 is TGTGCCATCAGTGAAAGAAGGACACATAGCACAGATACGCGGTATTTT.

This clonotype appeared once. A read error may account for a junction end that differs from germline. The CDR3 is CSVGLRTGGGYTF. CDR3 DNA: TGTAGCGTTGGGCTAAGGACAGGTGGAGGCTACACCTTC. The chain links TRBV29-1 to TRBJ1-2, with TRBD1 identical over 7 bases. Germline V gene data show CDR1 as SQVTM and CDR2 as ANQGSEA. CDR3 length equals 13 residues.

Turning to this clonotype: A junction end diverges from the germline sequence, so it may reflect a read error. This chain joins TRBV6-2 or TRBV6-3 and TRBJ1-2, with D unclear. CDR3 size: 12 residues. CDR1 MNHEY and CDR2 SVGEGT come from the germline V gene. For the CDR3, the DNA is TGTGCCAGCAATCGGGAGACGGATGGGTACACCTTC. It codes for CASNRETDGYTF.

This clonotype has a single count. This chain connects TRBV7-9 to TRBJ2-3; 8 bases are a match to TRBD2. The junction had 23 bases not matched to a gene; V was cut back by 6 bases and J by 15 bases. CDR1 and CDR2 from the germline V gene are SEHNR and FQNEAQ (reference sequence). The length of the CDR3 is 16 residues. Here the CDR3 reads CASRESGSLLADTYYF. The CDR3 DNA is TGTGCCAGCAGGGAAAGCGGGAGTCTCCTGGCAGATACGTATTATTTT.

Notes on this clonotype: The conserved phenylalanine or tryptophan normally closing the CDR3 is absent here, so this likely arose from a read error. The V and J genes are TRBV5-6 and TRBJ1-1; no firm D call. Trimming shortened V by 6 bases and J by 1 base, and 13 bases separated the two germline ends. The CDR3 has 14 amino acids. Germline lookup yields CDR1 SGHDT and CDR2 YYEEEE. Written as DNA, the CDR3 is TGTGCCAGCAACCTGGACCTCACGAACACTGAAGCTTTCTCT. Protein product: CASNLDLTNTEAFS.